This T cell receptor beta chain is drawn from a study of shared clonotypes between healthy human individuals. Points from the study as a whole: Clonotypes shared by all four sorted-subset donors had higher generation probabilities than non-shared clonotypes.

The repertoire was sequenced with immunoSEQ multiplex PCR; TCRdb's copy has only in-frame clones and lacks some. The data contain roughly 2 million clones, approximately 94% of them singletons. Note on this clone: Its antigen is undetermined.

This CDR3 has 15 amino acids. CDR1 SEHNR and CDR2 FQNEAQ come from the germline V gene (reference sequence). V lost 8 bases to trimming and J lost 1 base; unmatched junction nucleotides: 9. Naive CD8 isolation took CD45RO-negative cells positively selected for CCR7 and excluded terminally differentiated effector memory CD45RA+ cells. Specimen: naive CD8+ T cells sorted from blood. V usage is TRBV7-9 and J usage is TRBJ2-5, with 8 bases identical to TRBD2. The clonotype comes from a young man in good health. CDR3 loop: CASWYSGGRQETQYF. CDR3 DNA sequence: TGTGCCAGCTGGTACAGCGGGGGACGCCAAGAGACCCAGTACTTC.